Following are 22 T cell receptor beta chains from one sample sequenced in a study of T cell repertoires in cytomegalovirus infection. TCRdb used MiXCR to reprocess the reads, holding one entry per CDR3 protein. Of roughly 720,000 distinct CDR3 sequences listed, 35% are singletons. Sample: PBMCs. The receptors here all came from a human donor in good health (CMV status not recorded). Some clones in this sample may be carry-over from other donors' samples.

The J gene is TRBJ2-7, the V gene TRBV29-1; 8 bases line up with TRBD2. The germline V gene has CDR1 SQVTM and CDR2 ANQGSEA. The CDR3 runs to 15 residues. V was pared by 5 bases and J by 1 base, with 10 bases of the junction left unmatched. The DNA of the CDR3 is TGCAGCGTTAGACCGGGACTAGATGGGTCCTACGAGCAGTACTTC. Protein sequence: CSVRPGLDGSYEQYF.

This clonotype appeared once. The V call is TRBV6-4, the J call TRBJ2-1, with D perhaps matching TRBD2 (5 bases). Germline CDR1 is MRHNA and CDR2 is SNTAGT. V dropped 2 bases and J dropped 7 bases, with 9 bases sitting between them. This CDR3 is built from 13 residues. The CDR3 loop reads CASSDRGGNEQFF. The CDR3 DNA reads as TGTGCCAGCAGTGACCGGGGTGGTAATGAGCAGTTCTTC.

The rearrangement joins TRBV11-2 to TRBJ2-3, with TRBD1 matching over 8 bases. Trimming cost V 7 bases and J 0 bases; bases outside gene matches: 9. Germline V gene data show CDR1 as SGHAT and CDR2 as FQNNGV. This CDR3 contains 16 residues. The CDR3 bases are TGTGCCAGCATCGACCCGACAGGGGAGAGCACAGATACGCAGTATTTT. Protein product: CASIDPTGESTDTQYF.

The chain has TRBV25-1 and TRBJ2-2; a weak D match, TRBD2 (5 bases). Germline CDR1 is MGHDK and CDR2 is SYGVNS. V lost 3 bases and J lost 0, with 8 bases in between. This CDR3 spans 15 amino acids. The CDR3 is CASSDSGTNTGELFF. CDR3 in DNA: TGTGCCAGCAGTGATTCCGGGACGAACACCGGGGAGCTGTTTTTT.

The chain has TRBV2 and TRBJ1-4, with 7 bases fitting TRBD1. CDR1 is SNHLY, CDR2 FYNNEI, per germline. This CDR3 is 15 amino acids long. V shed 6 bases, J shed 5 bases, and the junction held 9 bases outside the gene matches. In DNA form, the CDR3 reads TGTGCCAGCAGGGGACAGACAGGGCAGAATGAAAAACTGTTTTTT. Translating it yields CASRGQTGQNEKLFF.

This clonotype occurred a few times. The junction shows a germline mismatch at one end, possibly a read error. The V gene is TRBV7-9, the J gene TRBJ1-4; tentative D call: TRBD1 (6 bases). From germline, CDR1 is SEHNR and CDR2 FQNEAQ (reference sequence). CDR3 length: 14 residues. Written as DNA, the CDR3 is TGTGCCAGCAGATTAGGACAGCAGAATGAAAAACTGTTTTTT. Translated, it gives CASRLGQQNEKLFF.

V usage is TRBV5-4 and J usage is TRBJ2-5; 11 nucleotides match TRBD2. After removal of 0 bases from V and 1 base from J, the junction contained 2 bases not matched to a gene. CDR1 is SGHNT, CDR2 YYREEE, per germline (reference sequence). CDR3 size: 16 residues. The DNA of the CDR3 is TGTGCCAGCAGCTTGGGACTAGCGGGGATCCAAGAGACCCAGTACTTC. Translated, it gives CASSLGLAGIQETQYF.

The CDR3 DNA follows: TGTGCCAGCAGCTTAGCACCCCAGGGTCAGCCCCAGCATTTT. Translated, it gives CASSLAPQGQPQHF. This chain joins TRBV7-6 and TRBJ1-5; tentatively, D is TRBD1 (5 bases). Per the germline V gene, CDR1 is SGHVS and CDR2 is FNYEAQ. The V end lost 0 bases, the J end lost 6 bases, and 9 bases lay between the germline ends. This CDR3 comprises 14 residues.

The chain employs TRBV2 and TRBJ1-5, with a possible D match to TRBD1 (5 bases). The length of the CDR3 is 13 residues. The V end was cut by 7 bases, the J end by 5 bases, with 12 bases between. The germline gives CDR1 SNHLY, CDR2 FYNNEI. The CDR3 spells CASMGERYQPQHF. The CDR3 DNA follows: TGTGCCAGCATGGGGGAGAGGTATCAGCCCCAGCATTTT.

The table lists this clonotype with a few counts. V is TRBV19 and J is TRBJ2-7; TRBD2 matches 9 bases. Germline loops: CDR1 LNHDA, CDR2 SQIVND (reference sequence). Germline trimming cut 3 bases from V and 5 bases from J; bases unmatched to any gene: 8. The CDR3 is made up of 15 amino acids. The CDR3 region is CASSISDRTSDEQYF. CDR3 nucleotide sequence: TGTGCCAGTAGTATCTCGGACAGGACTAGCGACGAGCAGTACTTC.

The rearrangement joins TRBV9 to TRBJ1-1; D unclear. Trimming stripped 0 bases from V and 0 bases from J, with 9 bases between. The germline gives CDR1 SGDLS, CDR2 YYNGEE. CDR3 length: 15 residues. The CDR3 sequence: CASSVGGRLNTEAFF. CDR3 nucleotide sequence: TGTGCCAGCAGCGTAGGAGGACGCTTGAACACTGAAGCTTTCTTT.

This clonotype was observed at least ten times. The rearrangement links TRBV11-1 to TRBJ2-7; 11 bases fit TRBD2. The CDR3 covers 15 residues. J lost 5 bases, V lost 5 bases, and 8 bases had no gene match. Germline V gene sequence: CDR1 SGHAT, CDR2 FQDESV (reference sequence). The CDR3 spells CASSRGTSGRNEQYF. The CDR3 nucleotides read TGTGCCAGCAGCCGAGGGACTAGCGGACGTAACGAGCAGTACTTC. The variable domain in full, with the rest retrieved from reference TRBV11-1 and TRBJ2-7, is EAEVAQSPRYKITEKSQAVAFWCDPISGHATLYWYRQILGQGPELLVQFQDESVVDDSQLPKDRFSAERLKGVDSTLKIQPAELGDSAMYLCASSRGTSGRNEQYFGPGTRLTVT.

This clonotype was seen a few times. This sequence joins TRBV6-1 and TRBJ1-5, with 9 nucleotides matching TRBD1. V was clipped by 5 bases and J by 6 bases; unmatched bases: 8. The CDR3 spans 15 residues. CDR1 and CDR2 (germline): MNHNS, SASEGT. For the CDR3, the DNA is TGTGCCAGCAGTAACACCGGGACAGGGATTCAGCCCCAGCATTTT. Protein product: CASSNTGTGIQPQHF.

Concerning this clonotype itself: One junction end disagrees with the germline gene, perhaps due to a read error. The DNA of the CDR3 is TGTGCCAGCAGCCCCCGGGCCGGACAAGGAAATTCACCCCTCCCCTTT. It codes for CASSPRAGQGNSPLPF. V usage is TRBV7-2 and J usage is TRBJ1-6, with D perhaps matching TRBD1 (5 bases). The CDR3 has 16 residues. Germline values: CDR1 SGHTA, CDR2 FQGNSA.

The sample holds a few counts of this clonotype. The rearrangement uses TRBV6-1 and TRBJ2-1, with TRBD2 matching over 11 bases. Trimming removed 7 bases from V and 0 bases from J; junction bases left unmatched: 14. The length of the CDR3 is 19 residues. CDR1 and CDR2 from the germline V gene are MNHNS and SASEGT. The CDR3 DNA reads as TGTGCCAGCAACAATCAACCGGGACTAGCGGCGAGCTCCTACAATGAGCAGTTCTTC. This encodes CASNNQPGLAASSYNEQFF.

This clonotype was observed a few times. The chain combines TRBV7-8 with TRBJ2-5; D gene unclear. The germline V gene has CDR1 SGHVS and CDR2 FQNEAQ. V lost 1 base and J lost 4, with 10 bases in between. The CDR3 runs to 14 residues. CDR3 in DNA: TGTGCCAGCAGCTTAGGTGCTAGTCTAGAGACCCAGTACTTC. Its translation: CASSLGASLETQYF.

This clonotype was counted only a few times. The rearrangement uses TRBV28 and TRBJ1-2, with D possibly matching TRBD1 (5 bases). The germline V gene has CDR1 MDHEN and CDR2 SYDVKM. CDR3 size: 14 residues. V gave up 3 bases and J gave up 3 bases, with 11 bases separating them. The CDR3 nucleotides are TGTGCCAGCAGTTTCGGGGGTAGCGACTATGGCTACACCTTC. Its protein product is CASSFGGSDYGYTF.

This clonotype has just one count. Here the CDR3 reads CASKIRANTEAFF. As DNA, the CDR3 is TGTGCCAGCAAAATCCGCGCGAACACTGAAGCTTTCTTT. This sequence joins TRBV6-6 and TRBJ1-1, with D unclear. This CDR3 has 13 amino acids. CDR1 and CDR2 from the germline V gene are MNHNY and SVGAGI (reference sequence). Between the trimmed V and J ends, which lost 7 bases and 1 base, there was a span of 10 bases.

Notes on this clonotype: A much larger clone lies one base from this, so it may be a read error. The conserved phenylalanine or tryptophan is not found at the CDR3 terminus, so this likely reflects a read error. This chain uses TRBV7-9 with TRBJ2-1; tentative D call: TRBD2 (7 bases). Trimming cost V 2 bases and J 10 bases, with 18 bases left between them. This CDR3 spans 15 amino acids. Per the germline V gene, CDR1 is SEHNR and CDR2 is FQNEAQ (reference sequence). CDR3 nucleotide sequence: TGTGCCAGCAGCTTAAAGGGCGGGACGGGGGGCGAGCAGTTCTTA. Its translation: CASSLKGGTGGEQFL.

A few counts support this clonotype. The CDR3 loop is CASATGGDYEQYF. CDR3 nucleotides: TGTGCCAGCGCGACAGGGGGGGACTACGAGCAGTACTTC. The chain combines TRBV12-3 or TRBV12-4 with TRBJ2-7; 9 bases are a match to TRBD1. This CDR3 has 13 amino acids. The V gene end was trimmed by 8 bases and the J gene end by 3 bases; junction bases not matched to a gene: 5.

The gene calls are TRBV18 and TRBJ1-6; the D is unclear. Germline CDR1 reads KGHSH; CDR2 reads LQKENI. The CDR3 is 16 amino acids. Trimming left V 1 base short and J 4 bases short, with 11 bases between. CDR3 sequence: CASSPLEALYNSPLHF. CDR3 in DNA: TGTGCCAGCTCACCACTGGAGGCCCTGTATAATTCACCCCTCCACTTT.

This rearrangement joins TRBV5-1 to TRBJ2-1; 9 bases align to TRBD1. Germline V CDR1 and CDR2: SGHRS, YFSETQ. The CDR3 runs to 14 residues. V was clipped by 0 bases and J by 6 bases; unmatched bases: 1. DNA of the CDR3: TGCGCCAGCAGCTTGGACAGGGGGCGCAATGAGCAGTTCTTC. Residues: CASSLDRGRNEQFF.